Below are 10 T cell receptor beta chains sequenced from a single sample in a study of blood T cell repertoires in COVID-19. The assay was immunoSEQ multiplex PCR, and TCRdb's table has in-frame clones only and misses some. The data contain approximately 99,000 clones, just over 85% of them singletons. What was sequenced was peripheral blood. These receptors originate from a middle-aged man with COVID-19, enrolled during active disease.

This chain links TRBV4-2 with TRBJ1-3, with a weak D call TRBD1 (5 bases). Per the germline V gene, CDR1 is LGHNA and CDR2 is YNFKEQ. V lost 0 bases and J 4 bases, leaving 10 bases between the germline ends. The CDR3 loop spans 15 amino acids. CDR3 bases: TGTGCCAGCAGCCAAGACGGCCAGGGAGGAAACACCATATATTTT. It codes for CASSQDGQGGNTIYF.

The J gene is TRBJ2-1, the V gene TRBV11-2; 8 bases match TRBD2. The germline V gene encodes CDR1 SGHAT and CDR2 FQNNGV. The trim removed 4 bases at V and 3 bases at J, leaving 2 bases unmatched. The CDR3 extends over 14 amino acids. The CDR3 sequence is CASSSLAGYNEQFF. As DNA, the CDR3 is TGTGCCAGCAGCTCCCTAGCGGGCTACAATGAGCAGTTCTTC. Full variable domain (rest looked up from reference TRBV11-2 and TRBJ2-1): EAGVAQSPRYKIIEKRQSVAFWCNPISGHATLYWYQQILGQGPKLLIQFQNNGVVDDSQLPKDRFSAERLKGVDSTLKIQPAKLEDSAVYLCASSSLAGYNEQFFGPGTRLTVL.

This clone was detected once. The rearrangement joins TRBV5-1 to TRBJ2-1; 11 bases agree with TRBD1. The junction had 8 bases not matched to a gene; V was cut back by 5 bases and J by 7 bases. This CDR3 is built from 15 residues. Germline V lookup: CDR1 SGHRS, CDR2 YFSETQ. Here the CDR3 reads CASSSGTGGYNEQFF. The CDR3 DNA is TGCGCCAGCAGTTCCGGGACAGGGGGGTATAATGAGCAGTTCTTC.

The chain couples TRBV2 to TRBJ1-1; TRBD1 is a possible D gene (6 bases). Trimming shortened V by 5 bases and J by 6 bases, and 16 bases separated the two germline ends. The CDR3 runs 14 residues. From germline, CDR1 is SNHLY and CDR2 FYNNEI. Written as DNA, the CDR3 is TGTGCCAGCAGTCCTCCGACCAGGGGCCCTGAAGCTTTCTTT. It is translated as CASSPPTRGPEAFF. Full variable domain (outside the CDR3, taken from reference TRBV2 and TRBJ1-1): EPEVTQTPSHQVTQMGQEVILRCVPISNHLYFYWYRQILGQKVEFLVSFYNNEISEKSEIFDDQFSVERPDGSNFTLKIRSTKLEDSAMYFCASSPPTRGPEAFFGQGTRLTVV.

V is TRBV27 and J is TRBJ1-5; possible D gene TRBD1, 5 bases. The germline V gene encodes CDR1 MNHEY and CDR2 SMNVEV (reference sequence). The V gene lost 2 bases and the J gene lost 5 bases, with 13 bases spanning the gap. This CDR3 comprises 15 residues. The CDR3 loop is CASSLAAGWDQPQHF. The CDR3 DNA is TGTGCCAGCAGTTTAGCTGCAGGGTGGGATCAGCCCCAGCATTTT.

V usage is TRBV2 and J usage is TRBJ1-5, with D hard to call. V was clipped by 3 bases and J by 5 bases, with 11 bases between them. The CDR3 has 14 residues. Germline CDR1 is SNHLY and CDR2 is FYNNEI. CDR3 protein: CASSEQRPDQPQHF. CDR3 sequence (DNA): TGTGCCAGCAGTGAGCAGAGGCCCGATCAGCCCCAGCATTTT.

The chain has TRBV30 and TRBJ1-3; 8 nucleotides line up with TRBD1. J gave up 3 bases and V 4 bases, and 14 bases lay outside the gene matches. Germline V gives CDR1 GTSNPN, CDR2 SVGIG (reference sequence). This CDR3 region has 17 residues. The CDR3 region has the DNA TGTGCCTGGACCTACGGAATGACAGGGGAGTTTGGAAACACCATATATTTT. Residues: CAWTYGMTGEFGNTIYF. Full variable domain (rest looked up from reference TRBV30 and TRBJ1-3): SQTIHQWPATLVQPVGSPLSLECTVEGTSNPNLYWYRQAAGRGLQLLFYSVGIGQISSEVPQNLSASRPQDRQFILSSKKLLLSDSGFYLCAWTYGMTGEFGNTIYFGEGSWLTVV.

The chain uses TRBV24-1 and TRBJ1-5, with TRBD1 matching over 7 bases. J was trimmed by 1 base and V by 9 bases; bases with no gene match: 5. The germline CDR1 and CDR2 sequences are KGHDR and SFDVKD. The CDR3 spans 14 residues. This CDR3 reads CATGGQASNQPQHF. The CDR3 nucleotides are TGTGCCACCGGTGGACAGGCAAGCAATCAGCCCCAGCATTTT.

In DNA, the CDR3 is TGTGCCAGCAGCTTTGCCAGGACAGATCGGAACACTGAAGCTTTCTTT. Its translation: CASSFARTDRNTEAFF. This chain uses TRBV7-2 with TRBJ1-1; the D gene is possibly TRBD1 (6 bases). This CDR3 spans 16 amino acids. The V and J ends lost 3 bases and 1 base respectively, with 15 bases between them. Looked up from germline, CDR1 is SGHTA and CDR2 is FQGNSA.

This clone occurred a few times. V is TRBV7-8 and J is TRBJ2-7, with 8 bases aligning to TRBD1. Trimming took 6 bases from V and 3 from J; bases not matched to a gene: 10. CDR3 length: 15 amino acids. CDR1 is SGHVS and CDR2 is FQNEAQ in the germline V gene. The CDR3 is CASSQPDRAGYEQYF. The CDR3 nucleotides are TGTGCCAGCAGTCAACCGGACAGGGCTGGCTACGAGCAGTACTTC.